The 32 T cell receptor beta chains below come from one sample, sequenced in a study of cytomegalovirus exposure and HLA in healthy donors. A multiplex PCR was run with 60 Vbeta primers and 13 Jbeta primers. The data were produced by immunoSEQ multiplex PCR, yet TCRdb's version contains in-frame clones alone and is incomplete. The table has 250,000 to 350,000 clones, 86% seen once. Material for sequencing was PBMCs. Receptor source: a man aged 40-49 years in good health and CMV-seropositive.

This sequence joins TRBV27 and TRBJ1-1; 9 nucleotides align to TRBD1. Germline trimming cut 7 bases from V and 7 bases from J; bases unmatched to any gene: 10. Germline V CDR1 and CDR2: MNHEY, SMNVEV (reference sequence). The CDR3 runs 14 residues. The CDR3 DNA reads TGTGCCAGCATCGCGCGGGACAGGGCATATGAAGCTTTCTTT. Amino acids: CASIARDRAYEAFF.

The chain carries TRBV4-1 and TRBJ1-6; 7 bases are shared with TRBD1. The CDR3 covers 17 residues. Germline V CDR1 and CDR2: MGHRA, YSYEKL. The junction had 9 bases not matched to a gene; V was cut back by 0 bases and J by 7 bases. The CDR3 DNA sequence: TGCGCCAGCAGCCAAGAGGGCAGGGGGAGCCCGAATTCACCCCTCCACTTT. Translating it yields CASSQEGRGSPNSPLHF.

This clone was observed a single time. This chain joins TRBV5-1 and TRBJ2-5, with 7 bases matching TRBD1. The junction had 3 bases not matched to a gene; V was cut back by 1 base and J by 3 bases. CDR3 length: 14 residues. Germline V gene sequence: CDR1 SGHRS, CDR2 YFSETQ. As DNA, the CDR3 is TGCGCCAGCAGCTTGAAACAGGGGAAAGAGACCCAGTACTTC. Translating it yields CASSLKQGKETQYF. The complete variable domain, with remaining parts taken from reference TRBV5-1 and TRBJ2-5, reads KAGVTQTPRYLIKTRGQQVTLSCSPISGHRSVSWYQQTPGQGLQFLFEYFSETQRNKGNFPGRFSGRQFSNSRSEMNVSTLELGDSALYLCASSLKQGKETQYFGPGTRLLVL.

The chain uses TRBV27 and TRBJ2-3; D uncertain. Germline assignment: CDR1 MNHEY and CDR2 SMNVEV (reference sequence). V lost 5 bases and J 1 base, leaving 4 bases between the germline ends. The CDR3 loop spans 12 amino acids. In DNA, the CDR3 is TGTGCCAGCAGTCCGGGCACAGATACGCAGTATTTT. Translated, it gives CASSPGTDTQYF.

This clone appeared once. The chain joins TRBV4-2 to TRBJ2-1; 16 bases are a match to TRBD2. The CDR3 contains 19 residues. The V gene end was trimmed by 0 bases and the J gene end by 4 bases; junction bases not matched to a gene: 6. CDR1 and CDR2 from the germline V gene are LGHNA and YNFKEQ. In DNA form, the CDR3 reads TGTGCCAGCAGCCAAGATAGTGGGGGACTAGCGGGAGGGTACAATGAGCAGTTCTTC. Its protein product is CASSQDSGGLAGGYNEQFF.

This rearrangement joins TRBV2 to TRBJ2-3, with a possible D match to TRBD1 (6 bases). Germline CDR1 is SNHLY and CDR2 is FYNNEI. The CDR3 has 12 amino acids. V was clipped by 8 bases and J by 2 bases, with 8 bases between them. DNA for the CDR3: TGTGCCAGCCGACAGGACACAGATACGCAGTATTTT. Translating it yields CASRQDTDTQYF. The full variable domain, rest sourced from reference TRBV2 and TRBJ2-3, is EPEVTQTPSHQVTQMGQEVILRCVPISNHLYFYWYRQILGQKVEFLVSFYNNEISEKSEIFDDQFSVERPDGSNFTLKIRSTKLEDSAMYFCASRQDTDTQYFGPGTRLTVL.

The rearrangement links TRBV7-6 to TRBJ1-2; D is uncertain. Germline-derived CDR1 and CDR2 are SGHVS and FNYEAQ. V was cut by 5 bases and J by 3 bases, with 10 bases left in between. There are 13 residues in the CDR3. CDR3 nucleotides: TGTGCCAGCAGCCCGCTCGGAGACTATGGCTACACCTTC. Amino acid sequence: CASSPLGDYGYTF. The whole variable domain, filled in from reference TRBV7-6 and TRBJ1-2, reads GAGVSQSPRYKVTKRGQDVALRCDPISGHVSLYWYRQALGQGPEFLTYFNYEAQQDKSGLPNDRFSAERPEGSISTLTIQRTEQRDSAMYRCASSPLGDYGYTFGSGTRLTVV.

The V and J genes are TRBV28 and TRBJ2-7; 9 positions agree with TRBD1. CDR3 length: 17 residues. The ends lost 5 bases at V and 6 bases at J; junction bases unmatched: 17. Germline CDR1 MDHEN, CDR2 SYDVKM. In nucleotides, the CDR3 is TGTGCCAGCAGTAGTCCCGGGACAGGGTATCCTTCCGGCGAGCAGTACTTC. Its translation: CASSSPGTGYPSGEQYF.

V and J are TRBV28 and TRBJ2-5; 7 nucleotides match TRBD2. This CDR3 spans 19 amino acids. J lost 2 bases, V lost 1 base, and 16 bases had no gene match. Germline CDR1 and CDR2: MDHEN and SYDVKM. The CDR3 DNA sequence: TGTGCCAGCAGTTTATCTCGGGGGAGGGCAGGGATCCCTCAAGAGACCCAGTACTTC. It is translated as CASSLSRGRAGIPQETQYF.

The rearrangement uses TRBV4-1 and TRBJ2-1, with TRBD2 as a possible D gene (6 bases). V was pared by 3 bases and J by 8 bases, with 20 bases between. Germline V CDR1 and CDR2: MGHRA, YSYEKL. The CDR3 spans 16 residues. The CDR3 sequence is CASSQGLGAPGHEQFF. CDR3 nucleotides: TGCGCCAGCAGCCAGGGACTTGGGGCTCCTGGGCATGAGCAGTTCTTC.

This clone has a single count. The rearrangement joins TRBV10-3 to TRBJ2-7; TRBD1 matches 10 bases. The CDR3 runs 17 residues. V gave up 8 bases and J gave up 0 bases; unmatched junction bases: 13. Germline V gene sequence: CDR1 ENHRY, CDR2 SYGVKD. The CDR3 region is CAIARGSGQGDSYEQYF. DNA of the CDR3: TGTGCCATCGCGAGGGGTTCCGGACAGGGGGACTCCTACGAGCAGTACTTC.

The genes are TRBV27 and TRBJ2-1; possibly TRBD2 for D (5 bases). The CDR3 is 12 amino acids. The V end lost 6 bases, the J end lost 9 bases, and 12 bases lay between the germline ends. Germline V lookup: CDR1 MNHEY, CDR2 SMNVEV (reference sequence). This CDR3 is CASSRPGVEQFF. For the CDR3, the DNA is TGTGCCAGCAGCCGACCCGGGGTTGAGCAGTTCTTC.

A note on this clone: Sequence at one end of the junction differs from germline and may be a read error. The rearrangement uses TRBV6-1 and TRBJ2-7; 7 nucleotides line up with TRBD2. The germline CDR1 and CDR2 sequences are MNHNS and SASEGT. The CDR3 is 16 amino acids. CDR3 region: CAISESGTINSYEQYF. CDR3 DNA sequence: TGTGCCATCAGTGAATCCGGGACTATTAACTCCTACGAGCAGTACTTC.

This clone occurred a few times. This CDR3 reads CASSQDRSSYNEQFF. The CDR3 nucleotides are TGCGCCAGCAGCCAGGACAGGAGCTCCTACAATGAGCAGTTCTTC. The chain recombines TRBV4-3 with TRBJ2-1, with 7 bases fitting TRBD1. V gave up 3 bases and J gave up 0 bases; unmatched junction bases: 2. Germline assignment: CDR1 LGHNA and CDR2 YSLEER. The CDR3 length is 15 residues.

Comments on this clone: The junction departs from germline at one end; a sequencing error may be responsible. The chain couples TRBV7-8 to TRBJ2-1, with TRBD2 matching over 11 bases. CDR1 is SGHVS and CDR2 is FQNEAQ in the germline V gene. The CDR3 sequence is 14 residues long. The CDR3 protein is CASSLAGGVLEQFF. The CDR3 region has the DNA TGTGCCAGCAGTTTAGCGGGAGGGGTTTTGGAGCAGTTCTTC.

There are a few counts of this clone. The CDR3 nucleotides are TGTGCCAGCAGCCCGACCGGACTTAATGAAAAACTGTTTTTT. It encodes CASSPTGLNEKLFF. The rearrangement links TRBV2 to TRBJ1-4; D call uncertain. The CDR3 spans 14 residues. Trimming left V 6 bases short and J 4 bases short, with 12 bases between. In germline, CDR1 is SNHLY, CDR2 FYNNEI.

Here the CDR3 DNA reads TGTGCCAGCAGCCCGGGGGGGCGGGAGGACGAGCAGTACTTC. Translated: CASSPGGREDEQYF. The V and J genes are TRBV5-4 and TRBJ2-7; TRBD2 aligns across 8 bases. Per the germline V gene, CDR1 is SGHNT and CDR2 is YYREEE (reference sequence). Trimming took 4 bases from V and 5 from J; bases not matched to a gene: 8. This CDR3 is built from 14 residues.

This chain links TRBV5-1 with TRBJ2-5, with D perhaps matching TRBD2 (6 bases). Between the trimmed V and J ends, which lost 0 bases and 0 bases, there was a span of 15 bases. The germline V gene encodes CDR1 SGHRS and CDR2 YFSETQ. This CDR3 is 17 amino acids long. The DNA for the CDR3 is TGCGCCAGCAGCTTGGAGCGATCTAGCGTAAACCAAGAGACCCAGTACTTC. Translation gives CASSLERSSVNQETQYF.

V usage is TRBV5-1 and J usage is TRBJ1-6; the D is unclear. The CDR3 consists of 16 residues. The ends were cut back, 0 bases at V and 3 bases at J, with 10 bases in the middle. The germline CDR1 and CDR2 sequences are SGHRS and YFSETQ. For the CDR3, the DNA is TGCGCCAGCAGCTTGGATTTCGGGGACTATAATTCACCCCTCCACTTT. Its translation is CASSLDFGDYNSPLHF.

This clone has only one observation. The chain links TRBV19 to TRBJ2-1, with 7 bases identical to TRBD2. Germline V gene data show CDR1 as LNHDA and CDR2 as SQIVND (reference sequence). The CDR3 extends over 17 amino acids. V was clipped by 1 base and J by 0 bases; unmatched bases: 6. The CDR3 is CASSIGRRESSYNEQFF. CDR3 DNA: TGTGCCAGTAGTATAGGGCGGCGGGAGAGCTCCTACAATGAGCAGTTCTTC.

The chain recombines TRBV11-2 with TRBJ1-4; TRBD1 matches at 8 bases. J gave up 5 bases and V 1 base, and 3 bases lay outside the gene matches. The V gene's germline CDR1 is SGHAT and CDR2 FQNNGV. The CDR3 totals 15 residues. The CDR3 sequence is CASSLADRENEKLFF. CDR3 nucleotide sequence: TGTGCCAGCAGCTTAGCGGACAGGGAAAATGAAAAACTGTTTTTT. The full variable domain, its missing parts supplied by reference TRBV11-2 and TRBJ1-4, is EAGVAQSPRYKIIEKRQSVAFWCNPISGHATLYWYQQILGQGPKLLIQFQNNGVVDDSQLPKDRFSAERLKGVDSTLKIQPAKLEDSAVYLCASSLADRENEKLFFGSGTQLSVL.

The chain employs TRBV6-1 and TRBJ2-3; no clear D gene. This CDR3 is 12 amino acids long. CDR1 and CDR2 (germline): MNHNS, SASEGT. Trimming took 2 bases from V and 4 from J, leaving 4 bases between them. CDR3 amino acids: CASSELADTQYF. The CDR3 nucleotides read TGTGCCAGCAGTGAACTAGCAGATACGCAGTATTTT.

This clone was detected only once. This sequence joins TRBV5-1 and TRBJ2-5; 8 positions agree with TRBD2. The trim removed 4 bases at V and 5 bases at J, leaving 10 bases unmatched. Germline CDR1 reads SGHRS; CDR2 reads YFSETQ. This CDR3 spans 15 amino acids. CDR3 coding DNA: TGCGCCAGCAGCCCGCGGACTAGCCTGGGGGAGACCCAGTACTTC. Protein product: CASSPRTSLGETQYF.

This clone was seen once. A junction end diverges from the germline sequence, so it may reflect a read error. This chain links TRBV28 with TRBJ2-1, with 8 bases matching TRBD2. Germline CDR1 and CDR2: MDHEN and SYDVKM. The CDR3 extends over 17 amino acids. CDR3 nucleotide sequence: TGTGCCAGCAAAAACATTGGACTAGCCCCCTCCCACAATGAGCAGTTCTTC. Residues: CASKNIGLAPSHNEQFF.

This sequence joins TRBV4-1 and TRBJ2-2; tentatively, D is TRBD2 (5 bases). CDR3 length equals 14 residues. The V and J ends lost 0 bases and 6 bases respectively, with 8 bases between them. Germline values: CDR1 MGHRA, CDR2 YSYEKL. DNA for the CDR3: TGCGCCAGCAGCCAAGAAGGCGGGTCCGGGGAGCTGTTTTTT. Its protein product is CASSQEGGSGELFF.

The chain uses TRBV7-9 and TRBJ2-2, with a tentative D call TRBD2 (6 bases). The CDR3 loop spans 13 amino acids. CDR1 is SEHNR, CDR2 FQNEAQ, per germline (reference sequence). V was trimmed by 8 bases and J by 1 base, leaving 8 bases between them. The CDR3 DNA reads as TGTGCCAGCGCCGGGGGGAACACCGGGGAGCTGTTTTTT. Amino acids: CASAGGNTGELFF.

The V gene is TRBV5-3, the J gene TRBJ1-5; 11 nucleotides align to TRBD1. Being an ORF, TRBV5-3 has a function that is uncertain. V gave up 4 bases and J gave up 6 bases; unmatched junction bases: 6. This CDR3 contains 15 residues. CDR3 residues: CARSVGQGASQPQHF. The CDR3 DNA is TGTGCCAGAAGCGTAGGACAGGGGGCATCTCAGCCCCAGCATTTT.

V is TRBV29-1 and J is TRBJ1-6; D gene ambiguous. Germline V gene sequence: CDR1 SQVTM, CDR2 ANQGSEA. V was shortened by 7 bases and J by 8 bases, with 12 bases between the two germline ends. The CDR3 spans 12 residues. The CDR3 region is CSARTGDSPLHF. CDR3 bases: TGCAGCGCCAGGACTGGGGATTCACCCCTCCACTTT. Looking up the rest from reference TRBV29-1 and TRBJ1-6 gives the full variable domain: SAVISQKPSRDICQRGTSLTIQCQVDSQVTMMFWYRQQPGQSLTLIATANQGSEATYESGFVIDKFPISRPNLTFSTLTVSNMSPEDSSIYLCSARTGDSPLHFGNGTRLTVT.

As concerns this clone: The DNA is omitted, as the CDR3 cannot be located on it reliably, and the CDR3 follows TCRdb's listing. V and J are TRBV25-1 and TRBJ2-3; TRBD2, as called in the table, went unchecked against the DNA. Germline V gives CDR1 MGHDK, CDR2 SYGVNS. The CDR3 adds up to 14 amino acids, both ends counted. The CDR3 loop reads CASSSSGGPDTQYF.

In the case of this clone: Compared with germline, one end of the junction differs, possibly owing to a read error. The rearrangement uses TRBV29-1 and TRBJ2-7; no firm D call. Germline V gene lookup returns CDR1 SQVTM and CDR2 ANQGSEA. The CDR3 is made up of 16 amino acids. CDR3 DNA sequence: TGCAGCGTTCAGAACAGCCCGCTTGGTCCTTCCTGCGAGCAGTACTTC. Translation: CSVQNSPLGPSCEQYF.

This CDR3 reads CASSLYTELSYEQYF. The CDR3 coding sequence is TGTGCCAGCAGTTTATATACAGAGCTCTCCTACGAGCAGTACTTC. The V gene is TRBV27, the J gene TRBJ2-7, with D unresolved. V was cut by 1 base and J by 0 bases, with 10 bases left in between. Germline V gene sequence: CDR1 MNHEY, CDR2 SMNVEV (reference sequence). This CDR3 is built from 15 residues.

This chain links TRBV5-6 with TRBJ2-1; 10 bases match TRBD2. The length of the CDR3 is 18 residues. CDR1 is SGHDT and CDR2 is YYEEEE in the germline V gene. Trimming at V came to 2 bases and at J to 7 bases, leaving 15 bases not matched to a gene. CDR3 DNA sequence: TGTGCCAGCAGCTTTGGTATAACTAGCGGGAAGTTCTCGAATGAGCAGTTCTTC. This sequence encodes CASSFGITSGKFSNEQFF.